Shown below are 24 T cell receptor beta chains from a single sample sequenced in a study of technical replicates of blood from a few donors. This table comes from immunoSEQ multiplex PCR, and its TCRdb copy is limited to in-frame clones, with some not included. The data contain around 83,000 clones, more than 80% of them seen just once; the ten biggest clones take up more than 0.2%. The sample taken for sequencing was T cells isolated from PBMCs. All receptors derive from a human donor in good health.

The V and J genes are TRBV27 and TRBJ2-3; possible D gene TRBD1, 6 bases. Germline CDR1 is MNHEY and CDR2 is SMNVEV (reference sequence). Trimming pared 3 bases from V and 0 bases from J, leaving 10 bases between. The CDR3 contains 15 residues. CDR3: CASSFQGYSTDTQYF. CDR3 in DNA: TGTGCCAGCAGTTTCCAGGGGTATAGCACAGATACGCAGTATTTT.

This clone occurred once. The rearrangement links TRBV5-1 to TRBJ1-1; D is possibly TRBD1 (6 bases). CDR3 length: 13 residues. Germline V gives CDR1 SGHRS, CDR2 YFSETQ. V lost 3 bases and J 8 bases, leaving 14 bases between the germline ends. The CDR3 DNA reads as TGCGCCAGCAGCTCGACAAAAGACAGGGAAGCTTTCTTT. As protein: CASSSTKDREAFF.

The chain employs TRBV29-1 and TRBJ2-7; tentative D call: TRBD1 (7 bases). The germline V and J ends were trimmed by 4 bases and 3 bases, with 13 bases remaining between them. The length of the CDR3 is 13 residues. Germline CDR1 is SQVTM and CDR2 is ANQGSEA. The CDR3 nucleotides are TGCAGCGTTGGTGGAGGGGGCGTCTACGAGCAGTACTTC. Its translation: CSVGGGGVYEQYF.

The chain recombines TRBV7-6 with TRBJ1-1; D uncertain. The germline CDR1 and CDR2 sequences are SGHVS and FNYEAQ. The CDR3 runs to 12 residues. Trimming took off 5 bases at V and 4 bases at J, with 8 bases between the two ends. For the CDR3, the DNA is TGTGCCAGCAGCCCGGAGGGCACTGAAGCTTTCTTT. Protein: CASSPEGTEAFF.

The rearrangement links TRBV28 to TRBJ2-7; D is uncertain. The CDR3 has 13 residues. The germline gives CDR1 MDHEN, CDR2 SYDVKM. The ends were cut back, 6 bases at V and 2 bases at J, with 11 bases in the middle. The DNA of the CDR3 is TGTGCCAGCAGGACACACGACACCTACGAGCAGTACTTC. Its translation: CASRTHDTYEQYF.

The chain couples TRBV27 to TRBJ2-1; TRBD1 aligns across 7 bases. V shed 5 bases, J shed 6 bases, and the junction held 4 bases outside the gene matches. CDR1 and CDR2 from the germline V gene are MNHEY and SMNVEV (reference sequence). The CDR3 length is 13 residues. Here the CDR3 reads CASSLTGANEQFF. The CDR3 DNA is TGTGCCAGCAGTCTTACAGGGGCCAATGAGCAGTTCTTC.

The chain employs TRBV7-3 and TRBJ2-3; D gene ambiguous. Germline V lookup: CDR1 SGHTA, CDR2 FQGTGA. The CDR3 runs 13 residues. Trimming shortened V by 5 bases and J by 6 bases, and 12 bases separated the two germline ends. DNA of the CDR3: TGTGCCAGCAGCCCTCCGGGTGGGGATACGCAGTATTTT. It yields the protein CASSPPGGDTQYF.

The rearrangement joins TRBV4-1 to TRBJ2-7; 7 nucleotides match TRBD1. The junction had 3 bases not matched to a gene; V was cut back by 2 bases and J by 5 bases. CDR1 is MGHRA and CDR2 is YSYEKL in the germline V gene. The CDR3 totals 13 residues. CDR3 amino acids: CASSQKQGNEQYF. In DNA form, the CDR3 reads TGCGCCAGCAGCCAAAAACAGGGGAACGAGCAGTACTTC.

In its sample, this clone was seen once. The CDR3 DNA is TGCGCCAGCAGCCCCGACAGGGAACCGGAGACCCAGTACTTC. This sequence encodes CASSPDREPETQYF. The chain has TRBV5-1 and TRBJ2-5; 7 nucleotides align to TRBD1. Germline CDR1 is SGHRS and CDR2 is YFSETQ. The junction had 8 bases not matched to a gene; V was cut back by 4 bases and J by 5 bases. The CDR3 is made up of 14 amino acids.

This chain links TRBV2 with TRBJ2-1, with 7 bases fitting TRBD1. Germline CDR1 SNHLY, CDR2 FYNNEI. This CDR3 comprises 12 residues. V was clipped by 10 bases and J by 6 bases; unmatched bases: 6. The CDR3 nucleotides are TGTGCCACGACAGGGTGGGCCAATGAGCAGTTCTTC. It encodes CATTGWANEQFF.

This chain links TRBV5-4 with TRBJ2-7; D is perhaps TRBD1 (6 bases). V was shortened by 4 bases and J by 8 bases, with 10 bases between the two germline ends. Germline V gives CDR1 SGHNT, CDR2 YYREEE (reference sequence). The CDR3 length is 11 residues. The CDR3 loop reads CASSIGQQQYF. For the CDR3, the DNA is TGTGCCAGCAGCATTGGACAGCAGCAGTACTTC.

The chain links TRBV19 to TRBJ1-5; TRBD1 might be the D (6 bases). This CDR3 contains 16 residues. V was trimmed by 1 base and J by 0 bases, leaving 10 bases between them. Germline lookup yields CDR1 LNHDA and CDR2 SQIVND (reference sequence). CDR3 bases: TGTGCCAGTAGTATAGTTGGGGGCGCTAGCAATCAGCCCCAGCATTTT. Protein product: CASSIVGGASNQPQHF.

This sequence joins TRBV5-1 and TRBJ2-7, with D possibly matching TRBD2 (6 bases). CDR1 is SGHRS, CDR2 YFSETQ, per germline. Trimming cost V 5 bases and J 2 bases, with 23 bases left between them. This CDR3 region has 17 residues. The CDR3 region has the DNA TGCGCCAGCAGTATAATGCAAACCGGGACTCGTACCTACGAGCAGTACTTC. It codes for CASSIMQTGTRTYEQYF.

The chain employs TRBV6-5 and TRBJ1-3, with D unclear. V was shortened by 8 bases and J by 0 bases, with 14 bases between the two germline ends. This CDR3 spans 15 amino acids. Looked up from germline, CDR1 is MNHEY and CDR2 is SVGAGI. The CDR3 nucleotides are TGTGCCAGCCGCCCGCTCCTGAGCTCTGGAAACACCATATATTTT. It encodes CASRPLLSSGNTIYF.

Of note for this clone: No conserved phenylalanine or tryptophan is present at the end of the CDR3, so a read error is the likely explanation. The DNA is left out, because the CDR3 cannot be placed on it with certainty; the CDR3 is given as TCRdb lists it. The chain employs TRBV20-1 and TRBJ1-2. Ends included, the CDR3 has 9 residues. The germline gives CDR1 DFQATT, CDR2 SNEGSKA (reference sequence). CDR3: CSARDHTVV.

The chain couples TRBV5-1 to TRBJ1-3, with a possible D match to TRBD1 (6 bases). Between the trimmed V and J ends, which lost 2 bases and 4 bases, there was a span of 16 bases. The CDR3 has 16 amino acids. Germline V gene lookup returns CDR1 SGHRS and CDR2 YFSETQ. The CDR3 region has the DNA TGCGCCAGCAGCTTTGGGGACACGGGGAGCGGAAACACCATATATTTT. Protein sequence: CASSFGDTGSGNTIYF.

The V call is TRBV2, the J call TRBJ1-5, with D uncertain. Germline lookup yields CDR1 SNHLY and CDR2 FYNNEI. CDR3 length: 13 amino acids. Trimming took off 4 bases at V and 4 bases at J, with 8 bases between the two ends. The CDR3 nucleotides are TGTGCCAGCAGTGTTTCTGTGAATCAGCCCCAGCATTTT. It specifies CASSVSVNQPQHF.

The chain carries TRBV6-1 and TRBJ1-2; no clear D. Per germline, CDR1 MNHNS and CDR2 SASEGT. The ends were cut back, 2 bases at V and 0 bases at J, with 16 bases in the middle. CDR3 length: 17 amino acids. For the CDR3, the DNA is TGTGCCAGCAGTGAATATAGGCGGGTCAGGTCTAACTATGGCTACACCTTC. Its translation: CASSEYRRVRSNYGYTF.

This rearrangement joins TRBV5-1 to TRBJ2-1, with 7 positions matching TRBD1. The CDR3 spans 13 residues. Germline-derived CDR1 and CDR2 are SGHRS and YFSETQ. The J segment lost 7 bases and the V segment lost 5 bases, leaving 6 bases of the junction unmatched. For the CDR3, the DNA is TGCGCCAGCAGTTCTTTACAGGGGAATGAGCAGTTCTTC. Translated, it gives CASSSLQGNEQFF.

The CDR3 DNA sequence: TGTGCCAGCAGCTTAGGAGGGTTCCCAAACACTGAAGCTTTCTTT. Protein sequence: CASSLGGFPNTEAFF. The chain uses TRBV7-2 and TRBJ1-1; D unclear. In germline, CDR1 is SGHTA, CDR2 FQGNSA. The CDR3 runs 15 residues. Trimming pared 1 base from V and 2 bases from J, leaving 11 bases between.

The chain has TRBV6-5 and TRBJ2-3; D is undetermined. Germline V gene lookup returns CDR1 MNHEY and CDR2 SVGAGI. The CDR3 is made up of 15 amino acids. V was trimmed by 7 bases and J by 2 bases, leaving 16 bases between them. The CDR3 reads CASNLLQIYTDTQYF. CDR3 nucleotides: TGTGCCAGCAATTTACTGCAAATATACACAGATACGCAGTATTTT.

The CDR3 DNA reads as TGCGCCAGCCGACGGACAGGACAAGAGACCCAGTACTTC. Protein product: CASRRTGQETQYF. The V gene is TRBV10-1, the J gene TRBJ2-5; 7 bases agree with TRBD1. V shed 8 bases, J shed 2 bases, and the junction held 5 bases outside the gene matches. The CDR3 length is 13 residues. CDR1 is WNHNN and CDR2 is SYGVQD in the germline V gene (reference sequence).

V gene TRBV6-5 combines with J gene TRBJ2-7; a possible D gene is TRBD2 (6 bases). The V and J ends lost 7 bases and 4 bases respectively, with 14 bases between them. Per the germline V gene, CDR1 is MNHEY and CDR2 is SVGAGI. The CDR3 is 13 residues long. The DNA for the CDR3 is TGTGCCAGCACCACAGGAGGGGTGTACGAGCAGTACTTC. Translation: CASTTGGVYEQYF.

The V gene is TRBV11-2, the J gene TRBJ2-5; TRBD2 matches at 8 bases. Looked up from germline, CDR1 is SGHAT and CDR2 is FQNNGV. After removal of 1 base from V and 3 bases from J, the junction contained 10 bases not matched to a gene. CDR3 length: 17 residues. The CDR3 DNA reads as TGTGCCAGCAGCTTAGTACTTCTAGCGGGTTTTAAAGAGACCCAGTACTTC. It codes for CASSLVLLAGFKETQYF.